Below, 25 T cell receptor beta chains from the same sample are listed, as sequenced in a study of T cell responses to AZD1222 COVID-19 vaccine. TCRdb's copy holds only in-frame clones and misses some; the assay was immunoSEQ multiplex PCR. The sample records roughly 100,000 clones, around 87% being singletons. The starting material was peripheral blood, obtained 28 days after the second AZD1222 dose. The receptors derive from an adult who received the AZD1222 COVID-19 vaccine.

The chain has TRBV19 and TRBJ1-2; D gene unclear. The germline V gene encodes CDR1 LNHDA and CDR2 SQIVND (reference sequence). The V and J ends lost 5 bases and 4 bases respectively, with 11 bases between them. The CDR3 is made up of 13 amino acids. The CDR3 sequence is CASSATPPYGYTF. The CDR3 DNA reads TGTGCCAGTAGTGCGACACCCCCCTATGGCTACACCTTC. Using reference TRBV19 and TRBJ1-2 for the parts outside the CDR3, the full variable domain is DGGITQSPKYLFRKEGQNVTLSCEQNLNHDAMYWYRQDPGQGLRLIYYSQIVNDFQKGDIAEGYSVSREKKESFPLTVTSAQKNPTAFYLCASSATPPYGYTFGSGTRLTVV.

The chain carries TRBV11-2 and TRBJ1-3, with D maybe TRBD1 (5 bases). The CDR3 spans 14 residues. The V end lost 4 bases, the J end lost 5 bases, and 12 bases lay between the germline ends. Germline CDR1 reads SGHAT; CDR2 reads FQNNGV. The CDR3 here is CASSSTANRNTIYF. CDR3 bases: TGTGCCAGCAGCTCGACAGCAAACCGAAACACCATATATTTT.

In this sample, this clone turned up a few times. The V call is TRBV27, the J call TRBJ1-2, with a weak D call TRBD1 (5 bases). This CDR3 has 13 amino acids. Germline V gene data show CDR1 as MNHEY and CDR2 as SMNVEV (reference sequence). The V end lost 0 bases, the J end lost 6 bases, and 8 bases lay between the germline ends. CDR3 DNA sequence: TGTGCCAGCAGTTTATCGGGGGTCGATGGCTACACCTTC. As protein: CASSLSGVDGYTF.

The J gene is TRBJ1-5, the V gene TRBV7-2; D is ambiguous. CDR1 is SGHTA and CDR2 is FQGNSA in the germline V gene. V gave up 3 bases and J gave up 4 bases, with 7 bases separating them. CDR3 length: 13 amino acids. The CDR3 is CASSFAGNQPQHF. The CDR3 region has the DNA TGTGCCAGCAGCTTCGCGGGGAATCAGCCCCAGCATTTT.

For this clone: Sequence at one end of the junction differs from germline and may be a read error. The genes are TRBV29-1 and TRBJ2-1; 9 bases align to TRBD2. CDR3 length: 15 amino acids. Per the germline V gene, CDR1 is SQVTM and CDR2 is ANQGSEA. CDR3 nucleotides: TGCAGCGTGGAAGTAGCGGGAGAAGGCTACAATGAGCAGTTCTTC. Its protein is CSVEVAGEGYNEQFF.

V usage is TRBV19 and J usage is TRBJ2-2; no reliable D call. Trimming stripped 5 bases from V and 6 bases from J, with 10 bases between. The CDR3 spans 13 residues. Germline CDR1 is LNHDA and CDR2 is SQIVND (reference sequence). The CDR3 bases are TGTGCCAGTAGTCTTCTAGGTCCCGGGGAGCTGTTTTTT. It specifies CASSLLGPGELFF.

The rearrangement joins TRBV10-3 to TRBJ1-5; maybe TRBD1 (5 bases). The CDR3 runs to 14 residues. The V gene lost 6 bases and the J gene lost 1 base, with 10 bases spanning the gap. In germline, CDR1 is ENHRY, CDR2 SYGVKD. CDR3 protein: CAISREGSNQPQHF. In DNA, the CDR3 is TGTGCCATCAGCAGGGAAGGAAGCAATCAGCCCCAGCATTTT.

The chain links TRBV7-6 to TRBJ2-7; no clear D. The germline V and J ends were trimmed by 7 bases and 0 bases, with 10 bases remaining between them. The CDR3 is made up of 13 amino acids. CDR1 and CDR2 (germline): SGHVS, FNYEAQ. DNA for the CDR3: TGTGCCAGCAACGCCCCAGGCTCCTACGAGCAGTACTTC. Amino acids: CASNAPGSYEQYF.

The genes are TRBV19 and TRBJ1-5; D is possibly TRBD1 (5 bases). The germline gives CDR1 LNHDA, CDR2 SQIVND (reference sequence). Trimming took off 5 bases at V and 4 bases at J, with 9 bases between the two ends. There are 13 residues in the CDR3. DNA of the CDR3: TGTGCCAGTAGTGTGACAGAAAATCAGCCCCAGCATTTT. Amino acid sequence: CASSVTENQPQHF.

The gene calls are TRBV29-1 and TRBJ2-7; 7 positions agree with TRBD2. The germline gives CDR1 SQVTM, CDR2 ANQGSEA. This CDR3 spans 14 amino acids. V gave up 6 bases and J gave up 3 bases; unmatched junction bases: 11. This CDR3 reads CSVRASGTHYEQYF. As DNA, the CDR3 is TGCAGCGTAAGGGCCAGCGGGACTCACTACGAGCAGTACTTC.

This clone was seen a single time. The V gene is TRBV12-3 or TRBV12-4, the J gene TRBJ2-7; D tentatively fits TRBD1 or TRBD2 (5 bases each). The V and J ends lost 8 bases and 3 bases respectively, with 8 bases between them. The CDR3 extends over 11 amino acids. The CDR3 DNA is TGTGCCAGCGGGACGTACTACGAGCAGTACTTC. It yields the protein CASGTYYEQYF.

V gene TRBV7-9 combines with J gene TRBJ1-4, with TRBD1 matching 7 bases. The ends lost 5 bases at V and 4 bases at J; junction bases unmatched: 7. This CDR3 has 15 amino acids. Germline V lookup: CDR1 SEHNR, CDR2 FQNEAQ (reference sequence). The CDR3 region has the DNA TGTGCCAGCAGCGTTTCGACAGGGATTAATGAAAAACTGTTTTTT. Protein: CASSVSTGINEKLFF.

This clone was found a few times. The chain has TRBV4-2 and TRBJ1-2; unclear D gene. From germline, CDR1 is LGHNA and CDR2 YNFKEQ. Trimming stripped 0 bases from V and 2 bases from J, with 16 bases between. The CDR3 has 17 residues. This CDR3 reads CASSQDYPPDPNYGYTF. Written as DNA, the CDR3 is TGTGCCAGCAGCCAAGATTATCCTCCGGACCCCAACTATGGCTACACCTTC.

In its sample, this clone was seen a few times. The chain carries TRBV2 and TRBJ2-5; D gene ambiguous. V gave up 8 bases and J gave up 3 bases, with 13 bases separating them. The germline V gene encodes CDR1 SNHLY and CDR2 FYNNEI. The CDR3 is 13 amino acids. CDR3 bases: TGTGCCAGCCTGATATCGAACAAAGAGACCCAGTACTTC. Residues: CASLISNKETQYF.

This chain uses TRBV30 with TRBJ1-1, with D unresolved. The V end was cut by 1 base, the J end by 4 bases, with 13 bases between. The CDR3 totals 14 residues. The germline gives CDR1 GTSNPN, CDR2 SVGIG (reference sequence). CDR3 DNA: TGTGCCTGGAGTGAATTCTCCGGGTTCACTGAAGCTTTCTTT. The encoded protein is CAWSEFSGFTEAFF.

This clone was seen once. V usage is TRBV5-1 and J usage is TRBJ2-1; D is ambiguous. From germline, CDR1 is SGHRS and CDR2 YFSETQ. The CDR3 has 12 residues. V lost 4 bases and J 5 bases, leaving 7 bases between the germline ends. The CDR3 bases are TGCGCCAGCAGCACCTCAAACAATGAGCAGTTCTTC. It codes for CASSTSNNEQFF. The full variable domain, its missing parts supplied by reference TRBV5-1 and TRBJ2-1, is KAGVTQTPRYLIKTRGQQVTLSCSPISGHRSVSWYQQTPGQGLQFLFEYFSETQRNKGNFPGRFSGRQFSNSRSEMNVSTLELGDSALYLCASSTSNNEQFFGPGTRLTVL.

This chain links TRBV7-9 with TRBJ1-2; a possible D gene is TRBD1 (5 bases). This CDR3 spans 15 amino acids. Germline CDR1 SEHNR, CDR2 FQNEAQ (reference sequence). Trimming took off 1 base at V and 2 bases at J, with 11 bases between the two ends. CDR3 coding DNA: TGTGCCAGCAGCTTAGAGGAGGGGTTAAACTATGGCTACACCTTC. Protein: CASSLEEGLNYGYTF.

The rearrangement uses TRBV7-6 and TRBJ1-6, with D possibly TRBD1 on 6 matching bases. Germline loops: CDR1 SGHVS, CDR2 FNYEAQ. This CDR3 contains 15 residues. Trimming shortened V by 1 base and J by 5 bases, and 9 bases separated the two germline ends. The CDR3 here is CASSLGGHHNSPLHF. As DNA, the CDR3 is TGTGCCAGCAGCTTAGGGGGACACCATAATTCACCCCTCCACTTT. Full variable domain (remainder filled in from reference TRBV7-6 and TRBJ1-6): GAGVSQSPRYKVTKRGQDVALRCDPISGHVSLYWYRQALGQGPEFLTYFNYEAQQDKSGLPNDRFSAERPEGSISTLTIQRTEQRDSAMYRCASSLGGHHNSPLHFGNGTRLTVT.

The rearrangement uses TRBV27 and TRBJ1-1, with a tentative D call TRBD1 (6 bases). The CDR3 has 12 amino acids. The germline CDR1 and CDR2 sequences are MNHEY and SMNVEV (reference sequence). Between the trimmed V and J ends, which lost 6 bases and 4 bases, there was a span of 9 bases. CDR3 sequence: CASSTGSTEAFF. In DNA, the CDR3 is TGTGCCAGCAGCACAGGGAGCACTGAAGCTTTCTTT.

The genes are TRBV15 and TRBJ1-4; D is ambiguous. Trimming left V 1 base short and J 3 bases short, with 9 bases between. Germline CDR1 LNHNV, CDR2 YYDKDF (reference sequence). This CDR3 has 15 amino acids. The DNA for the CDR3 is TGTGCCACCAGCAGAGCACAGCCATCTAATGAAAAACTGTTTTTT. It specifies CATSRAQPSNEKLFF.

This chain uses TRBV24-1 with TRBJ1-2, with 8 bases that match TRBD1. The CDR3 contains 14 residues. V shed 2 bases and J 5 bases; nucleotides not matched to a gene: 3. Germline CDR1 is KGHDR and CDR2 is SFDVKD. CDR3 sequence: CATSDSDRGYGYTF. The CDR3 DNA is TGTGCCACCAGTGATTCTGACAGGGGTTATGGCTACACCTTC.

The chain carries TRBV24-1 and TRBJ2-3; possible D gene TRBD2, 6 bases. Per the germline V gene, CDR1 is KGHDR and CDR2 is SFDVKD. The CDR3 is 14 amino acids. Trimming took off 4 bases at V and 6 bases at J, with 13 bases between the two ends. CDR3 region: CATSDTGRTDTQYF. The CDR3 coding sequence is TGTGCCACCAGTGACACCGGGAGAACGGATACGCAGTATTTT.

The V and J genes are TRBV6-6 and TRBJ2-3; weak D call: TRBD1 (5 bases). Germline CDR1 reads MNHNY; CDR2 reads SVGAGI (reference sequence). The CDR3 totals 16 residues. Trimming cost V 2 bases and J 0 bases, with 12 bases left between them. CDR3 amino acids: CASSYPTDPSTDTQYF. The CDR3 DNA is TGTGCCAGCAGTTACCCGACAGACCCTAGCACAGATACGCAGTATTTT.

The rearrangement joins TRBV3-1 (or the pseudogene TRBV3-2) to TRBJ2-5; TRBD1 might be the D (5 bases). There are 15 residues in the CDR3. CDR1 and CDR2 from the germline V gene are LGHDT and YNNKEL (reference sequence). V lost 0 bases, J lost 5 bases, and 13 bases lay in between. The CDR3 DNA reads TGTGCCAGCAGCCAAGAGACAGACCTCCGGGAGACCCAGTACTTC. It codes for CASSQETDLRETQYF.

This rearrangement joins TRBV11-2 to TRBJ1-4; D is uncertain. Trimming cost V 5 bases and J 4 bases, with 14 bases left between them. Germline CDR1 is SGHAT and CDR2 is FQNNGV. This CDR3 has 15 amino acids. The CDR3 sequence: CASSQSVSSNEKLFF. CDR3 DNA sequence: TGTGCCAGCAGCCAAAGTGTTTCGAGTAATGAAAAACTGTTTTTT.